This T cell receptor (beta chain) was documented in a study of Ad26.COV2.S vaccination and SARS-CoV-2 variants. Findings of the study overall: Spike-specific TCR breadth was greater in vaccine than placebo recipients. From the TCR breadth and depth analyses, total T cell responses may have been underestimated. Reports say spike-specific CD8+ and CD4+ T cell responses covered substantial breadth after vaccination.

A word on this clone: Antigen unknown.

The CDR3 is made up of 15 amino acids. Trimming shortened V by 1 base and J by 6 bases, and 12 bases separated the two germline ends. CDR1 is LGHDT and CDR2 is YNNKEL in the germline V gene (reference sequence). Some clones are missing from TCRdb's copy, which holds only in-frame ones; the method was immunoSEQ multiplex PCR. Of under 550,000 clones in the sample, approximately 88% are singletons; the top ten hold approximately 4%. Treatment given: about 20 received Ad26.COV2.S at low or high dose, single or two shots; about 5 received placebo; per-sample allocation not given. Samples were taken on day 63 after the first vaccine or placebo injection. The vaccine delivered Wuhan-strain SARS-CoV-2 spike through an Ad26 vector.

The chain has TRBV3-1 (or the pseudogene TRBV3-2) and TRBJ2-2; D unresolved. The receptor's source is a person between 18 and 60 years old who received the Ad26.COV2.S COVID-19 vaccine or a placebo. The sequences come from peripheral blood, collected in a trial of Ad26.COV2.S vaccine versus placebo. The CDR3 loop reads CASSQGPEVSGELFF. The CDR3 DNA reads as TGTGCCAGCAGCCAAGGCCCCGAGGTCTCCGGGGAGCTGTTTTTT.